The present T cell receptor (beta chain) was sequenced within a study of blood T cell repertoires in COVID-19. Between the trimmed V and J ends, which lost 4 bases and 10 bases, there was a span of 9 bases. The CDR3 spans 11 residues. Germline V gene lookup returns CDR1 LNHDA and CDR2 SQIVND (reference sequence). The method was immunoSEQ multiplex PCR; TCRdb's version includes in-frame clones alone and lacks a portion of them. The repertoire holds approximately 150,000 clones, with about 83% as singletons. Material for sequencing was peripheral blood. This clonotype originated in a human donor in a cohort sampled during active COVID-19. The chain links TRBV19 to TRBJ2-3, with D possibly matching TRBD2 (6 bases). The CDR3 coding sequence is TGTGCCAGTAGTACGGGGACTTCGCAGTATTTT. It yields the protein CASSTGTSQYF.